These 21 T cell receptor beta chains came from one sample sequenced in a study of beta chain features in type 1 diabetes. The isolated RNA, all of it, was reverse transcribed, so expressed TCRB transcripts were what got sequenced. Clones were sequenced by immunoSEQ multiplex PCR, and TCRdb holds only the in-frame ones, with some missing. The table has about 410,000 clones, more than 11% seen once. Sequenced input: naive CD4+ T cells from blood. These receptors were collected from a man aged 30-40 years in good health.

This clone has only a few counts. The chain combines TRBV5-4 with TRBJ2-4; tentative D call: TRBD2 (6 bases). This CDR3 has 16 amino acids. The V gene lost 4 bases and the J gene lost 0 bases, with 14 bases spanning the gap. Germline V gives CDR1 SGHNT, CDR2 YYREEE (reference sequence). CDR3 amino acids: CASSGTPGVAKNIQYF. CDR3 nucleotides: TGTGCCAGCAGCGGAACTCCGGGGGTAGCCAAAAACATTCAGTACTTC.

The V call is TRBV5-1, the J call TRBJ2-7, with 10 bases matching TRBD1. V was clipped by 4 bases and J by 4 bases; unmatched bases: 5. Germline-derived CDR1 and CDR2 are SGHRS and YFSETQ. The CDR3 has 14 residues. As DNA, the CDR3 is TGCGCCAGCAGCGCCACGGGACAGGGGTACGAGCAGTACTTC. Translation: CASSATGQGYEQYF.

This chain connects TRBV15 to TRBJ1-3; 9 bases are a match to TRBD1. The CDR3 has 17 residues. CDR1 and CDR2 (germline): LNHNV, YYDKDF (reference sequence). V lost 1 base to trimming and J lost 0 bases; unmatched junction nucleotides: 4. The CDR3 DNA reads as TGTGCCACCAGCAGAGCCGGGACAGGGATCTCTGGAAACACCATATATTTT. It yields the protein CATSRAGTGISGNTIYF.

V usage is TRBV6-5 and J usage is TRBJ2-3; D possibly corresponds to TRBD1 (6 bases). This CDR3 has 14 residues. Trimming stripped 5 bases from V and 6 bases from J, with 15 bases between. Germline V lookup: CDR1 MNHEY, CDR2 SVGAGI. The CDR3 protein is CASSKGQLWDTQYF. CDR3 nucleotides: TGTGCCAGCAGTAAAGGACAGCTCTGGGATACGCAGTATTTT.

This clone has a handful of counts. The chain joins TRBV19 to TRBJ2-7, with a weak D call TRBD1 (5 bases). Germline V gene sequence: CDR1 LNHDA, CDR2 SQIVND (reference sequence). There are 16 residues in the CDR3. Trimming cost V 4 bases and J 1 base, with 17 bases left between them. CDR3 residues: CASSKGFRPPSYEQYF. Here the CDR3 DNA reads TGTGCCAGTAGTAAGGGGTTTCGGCCCCCATCCTACGAGCAGTACTTC.

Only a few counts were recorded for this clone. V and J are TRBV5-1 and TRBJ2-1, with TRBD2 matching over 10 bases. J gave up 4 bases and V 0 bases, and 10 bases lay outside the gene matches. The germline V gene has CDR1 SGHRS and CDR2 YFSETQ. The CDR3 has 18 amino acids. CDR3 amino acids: CASSLGLASGSLYNEQFF. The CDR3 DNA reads TGCGCCAGCAGCTTGGGTTTGGCTAGCGGGAGCTTGTACAATGAGCAGTTCTTC.

The CDR3 coding sequence is TGTGCCTGGCAGGGGGTCAGTCGGACGGTCGGGGAGCTGTTTTTT. Protein product: CAWQGVSRTVGELFF. The gene calls are TRBV30 and TRBJ2-2; TRBD1 matches at 7 bases. Losses at the gene ends were 5 bases for V and 7 bases for J; bases not matched to a gene: 13. CDR1 and CDR2 (germline): GTSNPN, SVGIG (reference sequence). The CDR3 sequence is 15 residues long. Full variable domain (remainder filled in from reference TRBV30 and TRBJ2-2): SQTIHQWPATLVQPVGSPLSLECTVEGTSNPNLYWYRQAAGRGLQLLFYSVGIGQISSEVPQNLSASRPQDRQFILSSKKLLLSDSGFYLCAWQGVSRTVGELFFGEGSRLTVL.

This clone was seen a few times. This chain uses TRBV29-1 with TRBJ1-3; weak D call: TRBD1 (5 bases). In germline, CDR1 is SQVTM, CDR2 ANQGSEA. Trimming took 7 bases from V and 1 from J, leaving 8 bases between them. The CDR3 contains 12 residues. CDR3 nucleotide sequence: TGCAGCGCTGGGACGTCTGGAAACACCATATATTTT. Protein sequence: CSAGTSGNTIYF.

In nucleotides, the CDR3 is TGTGCCACCAGCAGAGATCTCAGGGGGGAAGAGCAGTACTTC. Its protein product is CATSRDLRGEEQYF. This chain uses TRBV15 with TRBJ2-7; D is possibly TRBD1 (7 bases). V lost 0 bases to trimming and J lost 7 bases, with 13 bases between them. This CDR3 comprises 14 residues. Germline assignment: CDR1 LNHNV and CDR2 YYDKDF (reference sequence). The entire variable domain, with the rest obtained from reference TRBV15 and TRBJ2-7, is as follows: DAMVIQNPRYQVTQFGKPVTLSCSQTLNHNVMYWYQQKSSQAPKLLFHYYDKDFNNEADTPDNFQSRRPNTSFCFLDIRSPGLGDTAMYLCATSRDLRGEEQYFGPGTRLTVT.

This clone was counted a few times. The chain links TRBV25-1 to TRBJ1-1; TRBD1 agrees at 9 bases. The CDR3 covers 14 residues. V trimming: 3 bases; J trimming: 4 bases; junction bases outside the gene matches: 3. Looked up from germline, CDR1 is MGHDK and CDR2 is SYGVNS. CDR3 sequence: CASSDGTGSTEAFF. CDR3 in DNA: TGTGCCAGCAGTGACGGGACAGGGTCCACTGAAGCTTTCTTT.

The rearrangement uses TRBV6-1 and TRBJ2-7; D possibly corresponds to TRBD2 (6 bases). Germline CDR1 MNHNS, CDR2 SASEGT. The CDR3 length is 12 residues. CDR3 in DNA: TGTGCCAGCAGTGCCAGGGTACGGGGGTTGATCGTC. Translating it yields CASSARVRGLIV.

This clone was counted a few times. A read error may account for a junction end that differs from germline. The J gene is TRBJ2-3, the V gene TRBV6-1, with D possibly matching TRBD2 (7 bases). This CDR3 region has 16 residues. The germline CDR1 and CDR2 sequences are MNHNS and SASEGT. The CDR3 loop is CAISDGAGALTDTQYF. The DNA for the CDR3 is TGTGCCATCAGTGATGGCGCGGGGGCACTTACAGATACGCAGTATTTT.

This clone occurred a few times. The CDR3 loop is CATSREGHRDNEQFF. The CDR3 nucleotides are TGTGCCACCAGCAGAGAGGGGCACAGGGACAATGAGCAGTTCTTC. The V gene is TRBV15, the J gene TRBJ2-1; D is possibly TRBD1 (6 bases). V was clipped by 0 bases and J by 5 bases, with 11 bases between them. This CDR3 is built from 15 residues. The germline V gene encodes CDR1 LNHNV and CDR2 YYDKDF (reference sequence). Full variable domain (rest looked up from reference TRBV15 and TRBJ2-1): DAMVIQNPRYQVTQFGKPVTLSCSQTLNHNVMYWYQQKSSQAPKLLFHYYDKDFNNEADTPDNFQSRRPNTSFCFLDIRSPGLGDTAMYLCATSREGHRDNEQFFGPGTRLTVL.

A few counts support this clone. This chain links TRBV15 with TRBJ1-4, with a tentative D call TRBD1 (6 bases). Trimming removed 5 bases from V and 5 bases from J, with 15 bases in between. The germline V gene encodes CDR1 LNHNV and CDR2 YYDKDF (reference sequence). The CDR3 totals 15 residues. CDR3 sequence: CATSLSRGVNEKLFF. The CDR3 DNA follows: TGTGCCACCAGCTTAAGCAGGGGAGTGAATGAAAAACTGTTTTTT.

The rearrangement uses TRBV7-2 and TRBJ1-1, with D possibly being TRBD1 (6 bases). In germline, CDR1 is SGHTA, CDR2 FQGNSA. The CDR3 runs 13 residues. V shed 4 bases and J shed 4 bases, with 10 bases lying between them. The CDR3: CASSWTAVTEAFF. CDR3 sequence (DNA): TGTGCCAGCAGCTGGACAGCAGTCACTGAAGCTTTCTTT.

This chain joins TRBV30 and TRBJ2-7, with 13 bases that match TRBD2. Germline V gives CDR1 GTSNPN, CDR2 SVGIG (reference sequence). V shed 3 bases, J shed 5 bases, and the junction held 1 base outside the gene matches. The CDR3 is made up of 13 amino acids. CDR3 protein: CAWRGLAGNEQYV. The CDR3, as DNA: TGTGCCTGGAGGGGACTAGCGGGAAACGAGCAGTACGTC.

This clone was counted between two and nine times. This CDR3 reads CASSYTPGSAYEQYV. Here the CDR3 DNA reads TGTGCCAGCAGTTACACCCCAGGGTCCGCCTACGAGCAGTACGTC. This chain links TRBV6-6 with TRBJ2-7, with a possible D match to TRBD1 (5 bases). Trimming removed 2 bases from V and 2 bases from J, with 13 bases in between. The CDR3 contains 15 residues. Germline values: CDR1 MNHNY, CDR2 SVGAGI (reference sequence).

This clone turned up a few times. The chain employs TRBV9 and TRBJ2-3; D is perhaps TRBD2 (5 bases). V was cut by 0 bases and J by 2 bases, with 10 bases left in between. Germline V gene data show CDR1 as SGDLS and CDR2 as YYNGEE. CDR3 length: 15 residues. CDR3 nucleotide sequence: TGTGCCAGCAGCGTAGACGGGGATCTCACAGATACGCAGTATTTT. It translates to CASSVDGDLTDTQYF.

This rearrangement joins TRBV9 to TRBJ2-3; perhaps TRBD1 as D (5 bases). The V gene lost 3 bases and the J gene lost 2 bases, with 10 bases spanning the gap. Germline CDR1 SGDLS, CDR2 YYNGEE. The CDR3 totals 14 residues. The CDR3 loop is CASSGQSFTDTQYF. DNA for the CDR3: TGTGCCAGCAGCGGACAGTCTTTCACAGATACGCAGTATTTT.

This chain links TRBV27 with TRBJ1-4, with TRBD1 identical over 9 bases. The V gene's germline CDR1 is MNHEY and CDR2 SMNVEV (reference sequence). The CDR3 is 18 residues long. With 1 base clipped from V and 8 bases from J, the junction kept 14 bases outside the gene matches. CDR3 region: CASSLYPPSGQGGEKLFF. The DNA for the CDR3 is TGTGCCAGCAGTTTATACCCACCTTCGGGACAGGGTGGGGAAAAACTGTTTTTT.

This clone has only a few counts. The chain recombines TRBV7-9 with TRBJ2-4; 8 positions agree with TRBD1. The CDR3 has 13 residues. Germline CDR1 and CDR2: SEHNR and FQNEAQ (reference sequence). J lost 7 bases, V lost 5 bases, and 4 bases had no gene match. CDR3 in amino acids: CASSRTGRNIQYF. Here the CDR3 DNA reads TGTGCCAGCAGCAGGACAGGGCGGAACATTCAGTACTTC.